Listed here is a single T cell receptor beta chain. Its antigen is unknown. These data come from a study of T cells after yellow fever vaccination. Study-level points and caveats: Contamination of FACS-sorted repertoires by abundant clonotypes from the bulk population could occur.

TCRdb reanalysed the 5' RACE reads using MiXCR and keeps one entry per CDR3 protein. The data show some 350,000 distinct CDR3 sequences, 6.2% seen once. This CDR3 spans 15 amino acids. With V trimmed by 2 bases and J by 4 bases, 7 bases remained unmatched. The germline V gene encodes CDR1 MNHEY and CDR2 SVGEGT. The TCR sequence derives from a man aged 25-45 years who received the YFV17D yellow fever vaccine. The chain employs TRBV6-2 or TRBV6-3 and TRBJ2-5; 7 nucleotides line up with TRBD2. The specimen comprised PBMCs, sampled 5 days after the yellow fever booster vaccination. In DNA, the CDR3 is TGTGCCAGCAGTTACGAGGCGGGAGAGGGAGAGACCCAGTACTTC. Its translation is CASSYEAGEGETQYF.